The 21 T cell receptor beta chains in this list originate from one sample, sequenced in a study of T cells after yellow fever vaccination. In TCRdb, the 5' RACE reads were re-called with MiXCR into one record per CDR3 protein. The table records just under 600,000 distinct CDR3 sequences, about 13% of them present only once. The sample consisted of PBMCs, taken on the day of the yellow fever booster vaccination. These receptors were obtained from a man aged 25 to 40 who received the YFV17D yellow fever vaccine.

This clonotype was observed a few times. This chain uses TRBV12-3 or TRBV12-4 with TRBJ2-3; D is perhaps TRBD1 or TRBD2 (5 bases each). V lost 5 bases and J 6 bases, leaving 18 bases between the germline ends. The CDR3 has 15 amino acids. The CDR3 is CASSNRDPARDTQYF. The CDR3, as DNA: TGTGCCAGCAGTAACCGGGACCCGGCCCGGGATACGCAGTATTTT.

This clonotype has only a few counts. This chain links TRBV15 with TRBJ2-3; D not certain. Trimming took 0 bases from V and 0 from J, leaving 10 bases between them. The CDR3 totals 16 residues. Germline CDR1 is LNHNV and CDR2 is YYDKDF (reference sequence). CDR3 nucleotide sequence: TGTGCCACCAGCAGAGATCTGGCCCTGAGCACAGATACGCAGTATTTT. The encoded protein is CATSRDLALSTDTQYF. Complete variable domain (other parts from reference TRBV15 and TRBJ2-3): DAMVIQNPRYQVTQFGKPVTLSCSQTLNHNVMYWYQQKSSQAPKLLFHYYDKDFNNEADTPDNFQSRRPNTSFCFLDIRSPGLGDTAMYLCATSRDLALSTDTQYFGPGTRLTVL.

This clonotype was counted a few times. J is TRBJ2-7 and V is TRBV20-1; the match to TRBD1 covers 7 bases. The CDR3 runs 14 residues. Germline CDR1 and CDR2: DFQATT and SNEGSKA (reference sequence). V gave up 2 bases and J gave up 0 bases; unmatched junction bases: 4. This CDR3 is CSARPGQSSYEQYF. The CDR3 coding sequence is TGCAGTGCTAGACCGGGACAGAGCTCCTACGAGCAGTACTTC.

This clonotype has a handful of counts. This chain uses TRBV20-1 with TRBJ1-6; 8 nucleotides line up with TRBD1. V lost 4 bases, J lost 7 bases, and 3 bases stayed unmatched. The CDR3 loop spans 13 amino acids. The germline gives CDR1 DFQATT, CDR2 SNEGSKA (reference sequence). CDR3 residues: CSAKTGANSPLHF. For the CDR3, the DNA is TGCAGTGCTAAGACAGGGGCCAATTCACCCCTCCACTTT.

This clonotype occurred once. At one boundary the junction diverges from the germline segment, which might be a read error. The gene calls are TRBV20-1 and TRBJ2-7; perhaps TRBD2 as D (5 bases). The V gene's germline CDR1 is DFQATT and CDR2 SNEGSKA (reference sequence). This CDR3 spans 13 amino acids. The CDR3 loop is CGARDGGRREQYF. The CDR3 DNA is TGCGGTGCTAGAGATGGAGGCCGCCGGGAGCAGTACTTC.

This clonotype was found many times. The rearrangement links TRBV5-1 to TRBJ2-3, with TRBD2 matching 11 bases. V shed 4 bases and J 0 bases; nucleotides not matched to a gene: 7. Germline V gene lookup returns CDR1 SGHRS and CDR2 YFSETQ. The CDR3 has 17 amino acids. Here the CDR3 DNA reads TGCGCCAGCAGCCCGGGGACTAGCGGTAGTAGCACAGATACGCAGTATTTT. Translated, it gives CASSPGTSGSSTDTQYF.

The rearrangement joins TRBV5-1 to TRBJ2-7, with 9 bases fitting TRBD2. J gave up 4 bases and V 6 bases, and 5 bases lay outside the gene matches. The CDR3 length is 13 residues. Germline CDR1 SGHRS, CDR2 YFSETQ. The CDR3 nucleotides are TGCGCCAGCAAAGCGGGAGGAAGGTACGAGCAGTACTTC. Its translation is CASKAGGRYEQYF.

V is TRBV24-1 and J is TRBJ2-7; D not certain. Deletions cut 5 bases from V and 2 bases from J, with 18 bases between. The germline V gene has CDR1 KGHDR and CDR2 SFDVKD. The CDR3 has 16 amino acids. CDR3 amino acids: CATSGSGKLNAYEQYF. CDR3 coding DNA: TGTGCCACCAGTGGTTCCGGAAAGCTGAATGCCTACGAGCAGTACTTC.

This clonotype was recorded a few times. The V gene is TRBV27, the J gene TRBJ2-7; no reliable D call. Trimming stripped 5 bases from V and 3 bases from J, with 17 bases between. The CDR3 sequence is 15 residues long. Germline V gene sequence: CDR1 MNHEY, CDR2 SMNVEV (reference sequence). CDR3 bases: TGTGCCAGCAGTCGGGCCCCCCCATCCCTCTACGAGCAGTACTTC. Translating it yields CASSRAPPSLYEQYF.

This clonotype was seen only a few times. This sequence joins TRBV11-2 and TRBJ2-3; tentative D call: TRBD2 (6 bases). CDR3 length equals 14 residues. Between the trimmed V and J ends, which lost 1 base and 6 bases, there was a span of 11 bases. Germline V CDR1 and CDR2: SGHAT, FQNNGV. Here the CDR3 DNA reads TGTGCCAGCAGCTTAGTCGGGAGCTTTGATACGCAGTATTTT. Its translation is CASSLVGSFDTQYF.

The rearrangement links TRBV20-1 to TRBJ2-2; TRBD2 matches 7 bases. The germline V gene encodes CDR1 DFQATT and CDR2 SNEGSKA (reference sequence). This CDR3 is 14 amino acids long. V was clipped by 5 bases and J by 0 bases; unmatched bases: 3. CDR3 protein: CSAGSGTNTGELFF. The CDR3, as DNA: TGCAGTGCTGGAAGCGGGACGAACACCGGGGAGCTGTTTTTT.

The CDR3 DNA is TGTGCCATCAGTGAGTCGAGATCGAACACCGGGGAGCTGTTTTTT. It translates to CAISESRSNTGELFF. The chain carries TRBV10-3 and TRBJ2-2; no reliable D call. Trimming pared 0 bases from V and 0 bases from J, leaving 5 bases between. Germline CDR1 and CDR2: ENHRY and SYGVKD. The length of the CDR3 is 15 residues.

This clonotype was picked up a small number of times. This sequence joins TRBV15 and TRBJ2-1, with TRBD2 matching over 8 bases. Trimming took 8 bases from V and 0 from J; bases not matched to a gene: 9. CDR3 length equals 16 residues. The germline gives CDR1 LNHNV, CDR2 YYDKDF (reference sequence). CDR3 amino acids: CATEAGDTPSYNEQFF. CDR3 coding DNA: TGTGCCACCGAAGCGGGAGACACACCCTCCTACAATGAGCAGTTCTTC.

This clonotype was recorded a few times. This chain links TRBV7-2 with TRBJ2-5; 7 positions match TRBD2. CDR3 size: 16 residues. Germline V gene sequence: CDR1 SGHTA, CDR2 FQGNSA. The V segment lost 1 base and the J segment 1 base; nucleotides outside the gene matches: 6. This chain's CDR3 is CASSLGSGALQETQYF. The CDR3 nucleotides are TGTGCCAGCAGCTTAGGGAGCGGGGCCCTCCAAGAGACCCAGTACTTC. Combining the CDR3 with reference TRBV7-2 and TRBJ2-5 gives the whole variable domain GAGVSQSPSNKVTEKGKDVELRCDPISGHTALYWYRQSLGQGLEFLIYFQGNSAPDKSGLPSDRFSAERTGGSVSTLTIQRTQQEDSAVYLCASSLGSGALQETQYFGPGTRLLVL.

This clonotype appeared a few times. The chain couples TRBV20-1 to TRBJ2-3, with D possibly being TRBD1 or TRBD2 (5 bases each). The CDR3 extends over 16 amino acids. The germline V gene has CDR1 DFQATT and CDR2 SNEGSKA (reference sequence). V was clipped by 0 bases and J by 4 bases, with 17 bases between them. The CDR3 reads CSARDSGTAAPDTQYF. DNA of the CDR3: TGCAGTGCTAGAGACTCCGGGACCGCTGCCCCAGATACGCAGTATTTT.

This clonotype was counted a few times. The chain couples TRBV10-3 to TRBJ2-1; 10 nucleotides agree with TRBD1. Germline V CDR1 and CDR2: ENHRY, SYGVKD. The CDR3 length is 15 residues. Trimming removed 0 bases from V and 6 bases from J; junction bases left unmatched: 2. In DNA form, the CDR3 reads TGTGCCATCAGTGAGTCGCGGGACAGGGGCAATGAGCAGTTCTTC. Protein product: CAISESRDRGNEQFF.

V gene TRBV12-3 or TRBV12-4 combines with J gene TRBJ1-4; TRBD1 might be the D (5 bases). V was shortened by 7 bases and J by 4 bases, with 16 bases between the two germline ends. The CDR3 contains 15 residues. The chain's CDR3 is CASINKGQNNEKLFF. The CDR3 DNA reads TGTGCCAGCATCAATAAGGGGCAGAATAATGAAAAACTGTTTTTT.

This clonotype was observed a handful of times. The genes are TRBV12-3 or TRBV12-4 and TRBJ1-1; D unclear. Trimming pared 1 base from V and 0 bases from J, leaving 9 bases between. CDR3 length: 15 amino acids. The CDR3 sequence: CASSLGGPLNTEAFF. In DNA, the CDR3 is TGTGCCAGCAGTTTAGGAGGACCTCTGAACACTGAAGCTTTCTTT.

The rearrangement links TRBV7-9 to TRBJ1-6; 7 bases agree with TRBD1. The V and J ends lost 1 base and 7 bases, in that order; junction bases with no gene match: 4. Germline lookup yields CDR1 SEHNR and CDR2 FQNEAQ (reference sequence). There are 15 residues in the CDR3. CDR3 region: CASSLVPGGNSPLHF. For the CDR3, the DNA is TGTGCCAGCAGCTTAGTTCCAGGGGGGAATTCACCCCTCCACTTT.

This clonotype turned up a few times. CDR3 nucleotides: TGTGCCACCAGCAGAGAATTACAGGGACCTAACTATGGCTACACCTTC. It yields the protein CATSRELQGPNYGYTF. The V gene is TRBV15, the J gene TRBJ1-2; TRBD1 is a possible D gene (6 bases). The ends were cut back, 0 bases at V and 0 bases at J, with 11 bases in the middle. There are 16 residues in the CDR3. Germline CDR1 is LNHNV and CDR2 is YYDKDF (reference sequence).

The genes are TRBV14 and TRBJ2-3, with TRBD2 matching over 10 bases. The trim removed 5 bases at V and 4 bases at J, leaving 12 bases unmatched. The CDR3 has 17 amino acids. CDR1 is SGHDN and CDR2 is FVKESK in the germline V gene. CDR3 nucleotide sequence: TGTGCCAGCAGCTTATCGGAAGAGCGGGAGGGACCAGATACGCAGTATTTT. Protein sequence: CASSLSEEREGPDTQYF.